This T cell receptor beta chain was sequenced during a study of early T cells in non-severe SARS-CoV-2 infection. On the study more broadly: Investigators sequenced bulk RNA drawn from unsorted whole blood, and chains remained unpaired. Study-level results: Comparison of clonotypes with VDJdb favored anti-spike CD8 responses while missing private and CD4 specificities.

As for this clonotype: The antigen is unknown.

This CDR3 is built from 14 residues. Looked up from germline, CDR1 is SGDLS and CDR2 is YYNGEE. Between the trimmed V and J ends, which lost 0 bases and 8 bases, there was a span of 9 bases. Unique molecular identifiers were attached to individual cDNA molecules. TCRdb independently ran MiXCR on the 5' RACE reads; one entry per CDR3 protein. The sample carries about 83,000 distinct CDR3 sequences, approximately 13% recorded once. The rearrangement uses TRBV9 and TRBJ1-6; TRBD1 is a possible D gene (5 bases). The sample comprised whole blood. This clonotype originated in an adult who was a healthcare worker with PCR-confirmed SARS-CoV-2 infection or an uninfected control (not recorded which). The CDR3 reads CASSVARDYSPLHF. The CDR3 DNA reads as TGTGCCAGCAGCGTAGCCAGGGATTATTCACCCCTCCACTTT.